The next 8 T cell receptor beta chains were all read from a single sample in a study of shared clonotypes between healthy human individuals. TCRdb keeps only in-frame clones here, not all; method: immunoSEQ multiplex PCR. Of millions of clones listed, approximately 90% are singletons. Sequencing was done on a sample of naive CD4+ T cells sorted from blood. Subset described: CD45RA+ positively selected. The receptors originated from a man in his late teens or twenties in good health.

The rearrangement joins TRBV10-2 to TRBJ2-7; 9 nucleotides match TRBD1. Germline assignment: CDR1 WSHSY and CDR2 SAAADI. The CDR3 runs 14 residues. V lost 6 bases and J lost 3; bases outside the gene matches: 6. CDR3 residues: CASRGQGIFYEQYF. For the CDR3, the DNA is TGCGCCAGCAGGGGACAGGGAATTTTCTACGAGCAGTACTTC.

This chain uses TRBV6-9 with TRBJ1-1; 8 nucleotides line up with TRBD1. J was trimmed by 1 base and V by 5 bases; bases with no gene match: 3. This CDR3 region has 14 residues. From germline, CDR1 is MNHGY and CDR2 SVAAGI. CDR3 sequence: CASSGTGQNTEAFF. DNA of the CDR3: TGTGCCAGCAGTGGGACAGGTCAGAACACTGAAGCTTTCTTT.

In its sample, this clone was seen a few times. This chain joins TRBV5-6 and TRBJ1-4, with TRBD1 matching 9 bases. Trimming at V came to 4 bases and at J to 5 bases, leaving 6 bases not matched to a gene. Germline V gene sequence: CDR1 SGHDT, CDR2 YYEEEE. This CDR3 is built from 15 residues. CDR3 residues: CASSGTGSKNEKLFF. CDR3 in DNA: TGTGCCAGCAGCGGGACAGGGAGTAAGAATGAAAAACTGTTTTTT.

Worth noting for this clone: Other DNA sequences in the sample encode the same CDR3. The rearrangement joins TRBV30 to TRBJ1-3, with 7 bases that match TRBD1. This CDR3 comprises 15 residues. The V gene end was trimmed by 0 bases and the J gene end by 4 bases; junction bases not matched to a gene: 6. CDR1 is GTSNPN and CDR2 is SVGIG in the germline V gene (reference sequence). The CDR3 protein is CAWSVKGARGNTIYF. CDR3 sequence (DNA): TGTGCCTGGAGTGTGAAGGGGGCTAGGGGAAACACCATATATTTT.

CDR3 protein: CASSLAGGVYEQYF. DNA of the CDR3: TGTGCCAGCAGCTTGGCAGGTGGGGTATACGAGCAGTACTTC. This sequence joins TRBV7-9 and TRBJ2-7, with D uncertain. V lost 3 bases, J lost 4 bases, and 13 bases lay in between. The CDR3 totals 14 residues. The germline V gene encodes CDR1 SEHNR and CDR2 FQNEAQ (reference sequence).

The genes are TRBV7-9 and TRBJ2-5; 8 bases are a match to TRBD1. Germline V gene sequence: CDR1 SEHNR, CDR2 FQNEAQ (reference sequence). This CDR3 region has 14 residues. Losses at the gene ends were 5 bases for V and 5 bases for J; bases not matched to a gene: 7. The CDR3 loop reads CASSQRTGMETQYF. CDR3 bases: TGTGCCAGCAGCCAGCGGACAGGGATGGAGACCCAGTACTTC.

This clone occurred a few times. The V and J genes are TRBV30 and TRBJ1-5; TRBD1 matches 8 bases. CDR1 and CDR2 from the germline V gene are GTSNPN and SVGIG (reference sequence). This CDR3 region has 13 residues. J was trimmed by 6 bases and V by 1 base; bases with no gene match: 2. CDR3 sequence (DNA): TGTGCCTGGAGTGGGACAGGGCTTCAGCCCCAGCATTTT. Translation: CAWSGTGLQPQHF. Complete variable domain (other parts from reference TRBV30 and TRBJ1-5): SQTIHQWPATLVQPVGSPLSLECTVEGTSNPNLYWYRQAAGRGLQLLFYSVGIGQISSEVPQNLSASRPQDRQFILSSKKLLLSDSGFYLCAWSGTGLQPQHFGDGTRLSIL.

As regards this clone: Distinct nucleotide sequences in the sample also encode this CDR3. The J gene is TRBJ2-7, the V gene TRBV18, with no clear D. The V gene's germline CDR1 is KGHSH and CDR2 LQKENI. This CDR3 spans 14 amino acids. Trimming removed 0 bases at V and 2 bases at J, with 8 bases between. The CDR3 nucleotides are TGTGCCAGCTCACCACCGGCCGGACCCTACGAGCAGTACTTC. Residues: CASSPPAGPYEQYF.